One sample yielded the 13 T cell receptor beta chains listed below, sequenced in a study of blood T cell repertoires in COVID-19. Clones were sequenced by immunoSEQ multiplex PCR, and TCRdb holds only the in-frame ones, with some missing. The sample records over 110,000 clones, over 75% being singletons. Sequenced sample: peripheral blood. These receptors were taken from a woman in her 50s with acute or convalescent COVID-19.

V is TRBV2 and J is TRBJ2-1, with 11 bases that match TRBD1. CDR1 SNHLY and CDR2 FYNNEI come from the germline V gene. The CDR3 runs to 15 residues. J gave up 9 bases and V 6 bases, and 10 bases lay outside the gene matches. Here the CDR3 DNA reads TGTGCCAGCAGGCCGGTTGGACAGGGGGCGTTTGAGCAGTTCTTC. It codes for CASRPVGQGAFEQFF.

The chain is built from TRBV6-5 and TRBJ2-3, with D maybe TRBD1 (6 bases). The germline V gene encodes CDR1 MNHEY and CDR2 SVGAGI. V was shortened by 6 bases and J by 3 bases, with 16 bases between the two germline ends. The CDR3 has 15 amino acids. CDR3 bases: TGTGCCAGCAGCTACCAGGGGAGACCGACAGATACGCAGTATTTT. Protein product: CASSYQGRPTDTQYF.

The J gene is TRBJ1-4, the V gene TRBV6-5; no reliable D call. V was clipped by 6 bases and J by 5 bases, with 13 bases between them. Germline CDR1 and CDR2: MNHEY and SVGAGI. The CDR3 has 14 amino acids. The CDR3 is CASSLRGANEKLFF. CDR3 sequence (DNA): TGTGCCAGCAGCCTACGGGGAGCCAATGAAAAACTGTTTTTT.

The chain recombines TRBV4-1 with TRBJ2-2, with D perhaps matching TRBD2 (5 bases). V lost 4 bases, J lost 2 bases, and 17 bases lay in between. Germline V gene data show CDR1 as MGHRA and CDR2 as YSYEKL. The CDR3 spans 17 residues. The CDR3 coding sequence is TGCGCCAGCAGCCGTAAGGTGCCGGGAACTAACACCGGGGAGCTGTTTTTT. It specifies CASSRKVPGTNTGELFF.

The gene calls are TRBV11-2 and TRBJ2-5; the match to TRBD1 covers 9 bases. This CDR3 contains 14 residues. Germline V CDR1 and CDR2: SGHAT, FQNNGV. Trimming took 1 base from V and 4 from J; bases not matched to a gene: 1. The CDR3 is CASSLGQGGETQYF. In DNA, the CDR3 is TGTGCCAGCAGCTTAGGACAGGGGGGAGAGACCCAGTACTTC.

The rearrangement links TRBV7-9 to TRBJ2-3; tentative D call: TRBD1 (5 bases). The CDR3 runs 14 residues. Trimming removed 4 bases from V and 5 bases from J, with 13 bases in between. Germline-derived CDR1 and CDR2 are SEHNR and FQNEAQ (reference sequence). CDR3 in DNA: TGTGCCAGCAGCTCTGGGGCTAGTTTAGATACGCAGTATTTT. Protein: CASSSGASLDTQYF.

This clone has just one count. The chain combines TRBV11-1 with TRBJ2-1; 10 positions match TRBD2. The V gene's germline CDR1 is SGHAT and CDR2 FQDESV (reference sequence). J gave up 2 bases and V 4 bases, and 2 bases lay outside the gene matches. This CDR3 comprises 15 residues. The CDR3, as DNA: TGTGCCAGCAGCTCGGGACTAGCGACCTACAATGAGCAGTTCTTC. Its translation is CASSSGLATYNEQFF.

This clone was seen a few times. The rearrangement links TRBV14 to TRBJ1-3; the D gene is possibly TRBD1 (6 bases). Between the trimmed V and J ends, which lost 4 bases and 4 bases, there was a span of 11 bases. Germline V gene data show CDR1 as SGHDN and CDR2 as FVKESK. This CDR3 is 14 amino acids long. CDR3 protein: CASSRPGQGNTIYF. The DNA for the CDR3 is TGTGCCAGCAGCCGCCCGGGACAAGGAAACACCATATATTTT. Filled out from reference TRBV14 and TRBJ1-3, the complete variable domain reads EAGVTQFPSHSVIEKGQTVTLRCDPISGHDNLYWYRRVMGKEIKFLLHFVKESKQDESGMPNNRFLAERTGGTYSTLKVQPAELEDSGVYFCASSRPGQGNTIYFGEGSWLTVV.

The chain has TRBV18 and TRBJ1-2; 7 bases match TRBD1. V was pared by 3 bases and J by 5 bases, with 6 bases of the junction left unmatched. In germline, CDR1 is KGHSH, CDR2 LQKENI. The CDR3 contains 14 residues. CDR3 protein: CASSPGDRQYGYTF. The CDR3, as DNA: TGTGCCAGCTCACCTGGGGACAGACAGTATGGCTACACCTTC.

This clone has just one count. CDR3 nucleotide sequence: TGTGCCAGCAGCTTTTTGACAGAAGCCACCGGGGAGCTGTTTTTT. Amino acid sequence: CASSFLTEATGELFF. J is TRBJ2-2 and V is TRBV7-9, with a possible D match to TRBD1 (5 bases). CDR1 SEHNR and CDR2 FQNEAQ come from the germline V gene (reference sequence). This CDR3 is 15 amino acids long. Trimming took off 3 bases at V and 4 bases at J, with 12 bases between the two ends.

The V and J genes are TRBV27 and TRBJ1-1; TRBD1 matches 7 bases. There are 14 residues in the CDR3. CDR1 and CDR2 from the germline V gene are MNHEY and SMNVEV (reference sequence). With V trimmed by 6 bases and J by 4 bases, 8 bases remained unmatched. CDR3 nucleotides: TGTGCCAGCAGCTCAGAGGGGGCCTCCACTGAAGCTTTCTTT. Translating gives CASSSEGASTEAFF.

V usage is TRBV3-1 (or the pseudogene TRBV3-2) and J usage is TRBJ2-7; D possibly corresponds to TRBD1 (5 bases). This CDR3 has 12 residues. Deletions cut 6 bases from V and 2 bases from J, with 8 bases between. The germline CDR1 and CDR2 sequences are LGHDT and YNNKEL (reference sequence). The CDR3 loop reads CASSDRTYEQYF. In nucleotides, the CDR3 is TGTGCCAGCAGTGACAGAACCTACGAGCAGTACTTC.

The chain links TRBV27 to TRBJ1-1; 7 bases match TRBD1. The CDR3 covers 15 residues. Germline-derived CDR1 and CDR2 are MNHEY and SMNVEV (reference sequence). After removal of 5 bases from V and 5 bases from J, the junction contained 11 bases not matched to a gene. This CDR3 is CASSTRQGRRTEAFF. The CDR3 bases are TGTGCCAGCAGTACAAGACAGGGTCGAAGAACTGAAGCTTTCTTT.